A single sample is the source of the 8 T cell receptor beta chains below, sequenced in a study of T cell responses to AZD1222 COVID-19 vaccine. The assay was immunoSEQ multiplex PCR, and TCRdb's table has in-frame clones only and misses some. The data contain 120,000 or so clones, about nine tenths of them seen just once; the ten biggest clones take up under 1.2%. The sample consisted of peripheral blood, taken on day 0 of AZD1222 vaccination. Every receptor here comes from an adult in good health.

V gene TRBV6-9 combines with J gene TRBJ2-1; D ambiguous. Trimming removed 4 bases from V and 1 base from J, with 14 bases in between. CDR3 length equals 16 residues. The V gene's germline CDR1 is MNHGY and CDR2 SVAAGI. CDR3 sequence reads: CASSSFRQASYNEQFF. CDR3 coding DNA: TGTGCCAGCAGTTCTTTTCGGCAGGCTTCCTACAATGAGCAGTTCTTC.

The chain has TRBV6-5 and TRBJ1-3; the D is unclear. Germline lookup yields CDR1 MNHEY and CDR2 SVGAGI. There are 13 residues in the CDR3. V shed 2 bases and J shed 4 bases, with 6 bases lying between them. CDR3 sequence: CASSYVLGNTIYF. The CDR3 DNA sequence: TGTGCCAGCAGTTACGTGTTAGGAAACACCATATATTTT.

The chain recombines TRBV28 with TRBJ2-7, with a weak D call TRBD1 (5 bases). Trimming took off 2 bases at V and 4 bases at J, with 12 bases between the two ends. This CDR3 comprises 14 residues. Germline V gene sequence: CDR1 MDHEN, CDR2 SYDVKM. The CDR3 nucleotides read TGTGCCAGCAGTTTAAATCAGGGCATGTACGAGCAGTACTTC. Protein sequence: CASSLNQGMYEQYF.

This chain joins TRBV5-8 and TRBJ1-4; TRBD1 might be the D (6 bases). The CDR3 runs to 16 residues. Germline V gene sequence: CDR1 SGHTS, CDR2 YDEGEE. V was shortened by 4 bases and J by 8 bases, with 21 bases between the two germline ends. CDR3 DNA sequence: TGTGCCAGCAGCGAACCCTTCGGGGGGCAATTAGAAAAACTGTTTTTT. This sequence encodes CASSEPFGGQLEKLFF.

The V call is TRBV5-1, the J call TRBJ1-3, with 10 bases matching TRBD1. This CDR3 region has 17 residues. Unmatched junction bases numbered 3, after V lost 0 bases and J lost 0 bases. CDR1 is SGHRS and CDR2 is YFSETQ in the germline V gene. The CDR3 DNA follows: TGCGCCAGCAGCTTGGGGACAGGGGGAGCCTCTGGAAACACCATATATTTT. Amino acids: CASSLGTGGASGNTIYF.

This clone was seen a single time. The rearrangement links TRBV11-2 to TRBJ2-1; no firm D call. Germline CDR1 is SGHAT and CDR2 is FQNNGV. Trimming took off 5 bases at V and 4 bases at J, with 21 bases between the two ends. There are 17 residues in the CDR3. The CDR3 here is CASSPLGLVGSYNEQFF. Here the CDR3 DNA reads TGTGCCAGCAGCCCCCTGGGGTTGGTCGGCTCTTACAATGAGCAGTTCTTC. The variable domain in full, completed from reference TRBV11-2 and TRBJ2-1, reads EAGVAQSPRYKIIEKRQSVAFWCNPISGHATLYWYQQILGQGPKLLIQFQNNGVVDDSQLPKDRFSAERLKGVDSTLKIQPAKLEDSAVYLCASSPLGLVGSYNEQFFGPGTRLTVL.

V gene TRBV7-3 combines with J gene TRBJ1-2; no clear D gene. Germline CDR1 is SGHTA and CDR2 is FQGTGA. The length of the CDR3 is 14 residues. Trimming shortened V by 5 bases and J by 4 bases, and 14 bases separated the two germline ends. The chain's CDR3 is CASSPSGNSYGYTF. CDR3 DNA sequence: TGTGCCAGCAGCCCATCCGGGAATAGCTATGGCTACACCTTC.

This clone appeared a single time. The V gene is TRBV6-1, the J gene TRBJ2-1; no clear D. This CDR3 is 14 amino acids long. Germline-derived CDR1 and CDR2 are MNHNS and SASEGT. V was shortened by 1 base and J by 8 bases, with 12 bases between the two germline ends. CDR3: CASSEEGWLDEQFF. The CDR3 DNA reads as TGTGCCAGCAGTGAAGAAGGCTGGCTGGATGAGCAGTTCTTC.